The rows below give T cell receptor beta chains drawn from one sample of a study of T cells in Graves' hyperthyroidism and ophthalmopathy. TCRdb re-called the multiplex PCR reads with MiXCR, one entry per CDR3 protein. The table lists 500,000 to 750,000 distinct CDR3 sequences, 15% to 18% of them singletons. Sequencing was done on a sample of blood. These receptors originate from a woman between 25 and 40 years old with Graves' hyperthyroidism. CDR3s leave out the opening cysteine and the closing phenylalanine or tryptophan.

v_call	j_call	cdr3_aa
TRBV20-1	TRBJ1-5	SAAGLSGVQPQH
TRBV3-1	TRBJ2-7	ASSQDTRSYEQY
TRBV30	TRBJ1-3	AWTSRTGLTGNTIY
TRBV5-1	TRBJ1-6	ASSQGQGAFGSPLH
TRBV19	TRBJ2-2	ASSISGGGNPGELF
TRBV11-1	TRBJ2-5	ASSLTAGVGETQY
TRBV7-2	TRBJ2-2	ASSFSEIGELF
TRBV7-2	TRBJ1-2	ASSESGFYGYT
TRBV29-1	TRBJ1-2	SVEDDARWDGYT
TRBV10-3	TRBJ2-7	AIRTGLAGENEQY
TRBV20-1	TRBJ2-1	SARDRRAGGAYNEQF
TRBV7-9	TRBJ1-1	ASSLPMGSGEAF
TRBV4-1	TRBJ2-7	ASSFITGGRTYEQY
TRBV20-1	TRBJ1-1	SAEPGQALEAF
TRBV7-2	TRBJ2-3	ASSQSTDTQY
TRBV5-6	TRBJ1-2	ASSGNYHNYGYT
TRBV11-2	TRBJ2-7	ASSRDGTYEQY
TRBV4-2	TRBJ2-7	ASSPDRGNSYEQY
TRBV19	TRBJ2-3	ASGLSFHTTDTQY
TRBV2	TRBJ2-2	ASSETGGRGTGELF
TRBV7-9	TRBJ2-3	ASSFGDRILQDTQY
TRBV7-9	TRBJ2-7	ASSLVPDSYEQY
TRBV13	TRBJ2-5	ASSLGGDRGGETQY
TRBV30	TRBJ2-1	AWGGGTEDNERF
TRBV12-3/TRBV12-4	TRBJ2-3	ASSFAGGPAVADTQY
TRBV4-2	TRBJ1-1	ASSQGRADKNTEAF
TRBV9	TRBJ2-7	ASSPTGRTEQY
TRBV7-2	TRBJ2-2	ASSPRIRGRATGELF
TRBV19	TRBJ2-7	ASSIGRDPRSYEQY
TRBV11-2	TRBJ2-7	ASSLVLGEQY
TRBV27	TRBJ1-2	ATSTGDGYT
TRBV24-1	TRBJ2-7	ATRGLAGGPHEQY
TRBV20-1	TRBJ2-1	SAKRPVRDNEQF
TRBV28	TRBJ2-7	ASMLLLGQGVYEQY
TRBV15	TRBJ2-1	ATSRPDGTSGSDEQF
TRBV28	TRBJ1-1	ASSFPGQGISWVNTEAF
TRBV6-1	TRBJ2-7	ASSETGGSYEQY
TRBV7-2	TRBJ2-1	ASSLDVAGPPYNEQF
TRBV28	TRBJ1-2	ASSFGLYGYT
TRBV3-1	TRBJ2-3	ASSLLATEEIPDTQY
TRBV30	TRBJ2-1	AWSVNEQF
TRBV5-1	TRBJ1-2	ASSLNTGLYGYT
TRBV6-5	TRBJ1-2	ASSYSRTGRRGYGYT
TRBV15	TRBJ1-4	ATSRAGSSAGKLF
TRBV2	TRBJ2-2	ASSEARTGELF
TRBV12-5	TRBJ2-3	ASGLGGLAEITDTQY
TRBV20-1	TRBJ1-5	SARPFMDHSQPQH
TRBV12-3/TRBV12-4	TRBJ2-1	ASTPGQGSYNEQF
TRBV11-2	TRBJ2-6	ASSLVAGRSGANVLT
TRBV3-1	TRBJ2-3	ASSHGAVTDTQY
TRBV3-1	TRBJ2-1	ASSQDYLSGRPSNEQF
TRBV2	TRBJ2-7	ASSSLAGAVEQY
TRBV27	TRBJ1-6	ASSSTDNSPLH
TRBV20-1	TRBJ2-1	SARPGQSSYNEQF
TRBV12-3/TRBV12-4	TRBJ1-3	ASAGGFDSGNTIY
TRBV4-2	TRBJ1-2	ASSQDLGSYGYT
TRBV9	TRBJ2-7	AGSVGTDAYEQY
TRBV19	TRBJ2-7	ASHETGTGVYEQY
TRBV20-1	TRBJ2-2	SARDGGLDPYTGELF
TRBV7-9	TRBJ2-1	ASSPGVAGSEQF